A single T cell receptor (beta chain) is shown here with its context. The antigen is undetermined. This sample was taken from a study of memory CD4+ T cells and cytomegalovirus serostatus. Looking at the study overall: This sample comes from healthy Belgian adults, 9 CMV seropositive, approximately 23 seronegative.

General study results and limits: The CMV-associated TCR signature appears largely within the CD4+ memory repertoire. Of 150 to 200 reported CMV TCRbeta sequences, roughly 67 were found in memory CD4+ repertoires.

Only in-frame clones appear in the TCRdb table, and some are missing; sequencing was by immunoSEQ multiplex PCR. The table shows about 96,000 clones, with 80% occurring only once. Germline CDR1 and CDR2: LNHNV and YYDKDF (reference sequence). This CDR3 spans 18 amino acids. V trimming: 1 base; J trimming: 5 bases; junction bases outside the gene matches: 10. Single viable CD3+CD4+CD8-CD45RO+ cells were sorted as the memory CD4+ T cells. Positive selection with CD4 microbeads enriched total CD4+ T cells. The TCR comes from an adult in good health and CMV-seropositive. J is TRBJ2-7 and V is TRBV15; 14 positions agree with TRBD2. The sequencing input was memory CD4+ T cells from blood. The CDR3: CATSRAGTSGSSGNEQYF. CDR3 nucleotide sequence: TGTGCCACCAGCAGAGCTGGGACTAGCGGGAGTTCGGGTAACGAGCAGTACTTC.